A single sample is the source of the 30 T cell receptor beta chains below, sequenced in a study of T-cell memory formation after mild COVID-19 (dated by TCRdb to the early 2020s). The method was 5' RACE. Instrument used: Illumina NovaSeq 6000. TCRdb passed the public sequencing reads through fastp at Q25 and MiXCR, retaining productive beta sequences. Identical CDR3 protein sequences are pooled into one entry, listed with their most common genes and DNA. The sample profile shows about 560,000 distinct CDR3 sequences; about 20% of them were found once. About 8.7% of the sample comes from the top ten. Source material: PBMCs or a T cell subset sorted from them (not recorded which). All receptors derive from an adult woman who had mild COVID-19 (a few samples of this study predate the infection). The sample titles of this study are shuffled in the database, so cell type and time point are left out; the donor was told from shared clones.

The V and J genes are TRBV6-5 and TRBJ1-1, with D unclear. CDR3 length: 14 amino acids. Per germline, CDR1 MNHEY and CDR2 SVGAGI. Trimming stripped 2 bases from V and 0 bases from J, with 7 bases between. In DNA, the CDR3 is TGTGCCAGCAGTTACGGGATCATGAACACTGAAGCTTTCTTT. The encoded protein is CASSYGIMNTEAFF.

The sample holds a few counts of this clonotype. This chain uses TRBV12-3 or TRBV12-4 with TRBJ1-2; D is possibly TRBD1 (6 bases). The germline V and J ends were trimmed by 6 bases and 8 bases, with 16 bases remaining between them. The CDR3 consists of 13 residues. Here the CDR3 reads CASSPLGGQGYTF. The CDR3 nucleotides are TGTGCCAGCAGCCCCCTTGGGGGGCAAGGCTACACCTTC.

This clonotype was counted only a few times. The V gene is TRBV12-3 or TRBV12-4, the J gene TRBJ1-1; tentatively, D is TRBD1 (5 bases). V was pared by 3 bases and J by 3 bases, with 8 bases between. The CDR3 runs 13 residues. CDR3 sequence: CASSFLGDTEAFF. CDR3 bases: TGTGCCAGCAGTTTTTTGGGGGACACTGAAGCTTTCTTT.

The chain carries TRBV29-1 and TRBJ1-4; 8 bases align to TRBD1. The V and J ends lost 5 bases and 3 bases, in that order; junction bases with no gene match: 5. CDR3 length equals 14 residues. Looked up from germline, CDR1 is SQVTM and CDR2 is ANQGSEA. Here the CDR3 DNA reads TGCAGCGTTTGGCAGGGGGCGTCTAATGAAAAACTGTTTTTT. Its protein is CSVWQGASNEKLFF.

The chain joins TRBV6-4 to TRBJ1-1; D gene uncertain. Per the germline V gene, CDR1 is MRHNA and CDR2 is SNTAGT. V was cut by 6 bases and J by 0 bases, with 8 bases left in between. The CDR3 has 13 amino acids. The CDR3 sequence: CASRNTLNTEAFF. The CDR3 DNA reads as TGTGCCAGCAGGAATACACTGAACACTGAAGCTTTCTTT.

The chain recombines TRBV5-6 with TRBJ1-1; no definite D call. This CDR3 comprises 15 residues. CDR1 is SGHDT and CDR2 is YYEEEE in the germline V gene. Trimming took off 3 bases at V and 0 bases at J, with 12 bases between the two ends. The CDR3 is CASSSIQLMNTEAFF. The CDR3 bases are TGTGCCAGCAGCTCCATACAGCTTATGAACACTGAAGCTTTCTTT.

Only a few counts were recorded for this clonotype. The chain joins TRBV5-5 to TRBJ2-2; a possible D gene is TRBD1 (5 bases). Germline V CDR1 and CDR2: SGHKS, YYEKEE (reference sequence). This CDR3 has 14 amino acids. V lost 6 bases and J lost 1, with 10 bases in between. The CDR3 sequence is CASTPRGNTGELFF. CDR3 coding DNA: TGTGCCAGCACCCCTAGGGGGAACACCGGGGAGCTGTTTTTT.

The chain combines TRBV15 with TRBJ1-1; TRBD1 is a possible D gene (5 bases). The V end was cut by 2 bases, the J end by 1 base, with 8 bases between. The germline V gene has CDR1 LNHNV and CDR2 YYDKDF (reference sequence). The CDR3 is 14 amino acids. In DNA form, the CDR3 reads TGTGCCACCAGCAGAAATACAGGGAACACTGAAGCTTTCTTT. It specifies CATSRNTGNTEAFF.

This clonotype was seen more than once but under ten times. The J gene is TRBJ1-2, the V gene TRBV29-1; D remains unclear. This CDR3 comprises 12 residues. Germline V gene data show CDR1 as SQVTM and CDR2 as ANQGSEA. The V and J ends lost 1 base and 4 bases respectively, with 7 bases between them. CDR3 loop: CSVEGAPYGYTF. The CDR3 DNA follows: TGCAGCGTTGAAGGGGCCCCCTATGGCTACACCTTC.

CDR3 in DNA: TGTGCCAGCAGTTTAGGGATACATGAGCAGTTCTTC. This gives the protein CASSLGIHEQFF. The chain combines TRBV12-3 or TRBV12-4 with TRBJ2-1; D unclear. The CDR3 extends over 12 amino acids. The V and J ends lost 1 base and 8 bases respectively, with 6 bases between them.

The chain uses TRBV5-1 and TRBJ2-6, with 10 bases lining up with TRBD1. Germline lookup yields CDR1 SGHRS and CDR2 YFSETQ. The CDR3 loop spans 17 amino acids. J gave up 3 bases and V 5 bases, and 8 bases lay outside the gene matches. The CDR3 nucleotides read TGCGCCAGCAGGGAAAGGACAGGGGGTAGTGGGGCCAACGTCCTGACTTTC. Translated, it gives CASRERTGGSGANVLTF.

The genes are TRBV7-9 and TRBJ2-5, with a possible D match to TRBD1 (5 bases). This CDR3 has 12 residues. Germline V gives CDR1 SEHNR, CDR2 FQNEAQ (reference sequence). Deletions cut 3 bases from V and 9 bases from J, with 11 bases between. In DNA form, the CDR3 reads TGTGCCAGCAGCTTCGCGGACATTGCCCAGTACTTC. Protein product: CASSFADIAQYF.

Here the CDR3 reads CASSLGVRAGGSYGYTF. The DNA for the CDR3 is TGTGCCAGCAGCTTAGGCGTTCGGGCAGGGGGGAGCTATGGCTACACCTTC. The rearrangement uses TRBV11-2 and TRBJ1-2; TRBD1 matches 7 bases. The V gene's germline CDR1 is SGHAT and CDR2 FQNNGV. The CDR3 runs to 17 residues. The trim removed 1 base at V and 4 bases at J, leaving 12 bases unmatched.

This rearrangement joins TRBV10-3 to TRBJ2-5; no definite D call. The V and J ends lost 6 bases and 5 bases respectively, with 7 bases between them. The CDR3 has 11 residues. Germline CDR1 reads ENHRY; CDR2 reads SYGVKD. In nucleotides, the CDR3 is TGTGCCATCAGGGGCCGGGAGACCCAGTACTTC. Translated, it gives CAIRGRETQYF.

The table lists this clonotype with a few counts. The chain uses TRBV16 and TRBJ2-1; 8 nucleotides match TRBD2. The CDR3 has 15 residues. The J segment lost 8 bases and the V segment lost 3 bases, leaving 9 bases of the junction unmatched. Germline CDR1 reads KGHSY; CDR2 reads FQNENV. CDR3 nucleotides: TGTGCCAGCAGCCAGATATGGGCGGGAGGTCATGAGCAGTTCTTC. The encoded protein is CASSQIWAGGHEQFF.

The chain uses TRBV2 and TRBJ2-2; a possible D gene is TRBD1 (6 bases). From germline, CDR1 is SNHLY and CDR2 FYNNEI. The CDR3 is 14 residues long. Trimming removed 7 bases at V and 4 bases at J, with 13 bases between. DNA of the CDR3: TGTGCCAGCATGGAGTACAGGGTCACCGGGGAGCTGTTTTTT. Protein sequence: CASMEYRVTGELFF.

This clonotype turned up a few times. The chain links TRBV7-6 to TRBJ2-5; maybe TRBD2 (5 bases). CDR3 length: 14 amino acids. Trimming took off 5 bases at V and 2 bases at J, with 12 bases between the two ends. The germline V gene encodes CDR1 SGHVS and CDR2 FNYEAQ. The DNA of the CDR3 is TGTGCCAGCAGCCCGGGAACCCCGCAAGAGACCCAGTACTTC. Translated, it gives CASSPGTPQETQYF.

Ten or more counts support this clonotype. The chain combines TRBV20-1 with TRBJ1-1, with D maybe TRBD1 (5 bases). The germline gives CDR1 DFQATT, CDR2 SNEGSKA (reference sequence). The CDR3 runs to 14 residues. The V end lost 0 bases, the J end lost 6 bases, and 14 bases lay between the germline ends. The CDR3 loop is CSARDFGGLAEAFF. The CDR3 bases are TGCAGTGCTAGAGACTTTGGGGGGTTGGCTGAAGCTTTCTTT.

The chain recombines TRBV25-1 with TRBJ1-2, with D possibly TRBD1 on 6 matching bases. This CDR3 contains 17 residues. V was trimmed by 3 bases and J by 8 bases, leaving 25 bases between them. The germline gives CDR1 MGHDK, CDR2 SYGVNS. CDR3 sequence reads: CASSERFDTTGGEGYTF. CDR3 nucleotide sequence: TGTGCCAGCAGTGAGAGGTTTGACACGACGGGGGGCGAGGGCTACACCTTC.

The V and J genes are TRBV19 and TRBJ2-1; D is undetermined. The V gene lost 3 bases and the J gene lost 3 bases, with 12 bases spanning the gap. CDR1 and CDR2 (germline): LNHDA, SQIVND (reference sequence). The CDR3 is made up of 15 amino acids. CDR3 DNA: TGTGCCAGTAGTATTATCCCCGCTGTCTACAATGAGCAGTTCTTC. Its protein is CASSIIPAVYNEQFF.

Many counts were recorded for this clonotype. V and J are TRBV7-6 and TRBJ2-5; D not certain. Germline loops: CDR1 SGHVS, CDR2 FNYEAQ. Between the trimmed V and J ends, which lost 5 bases and 6 bases, there was a span of 16 bases. The CDR3 has 14 amino acids. The CDR3: CASSPMAQEKTQYF. The CDR3 DNA reads TGTGCCAGCAGCCCCATGGCCCAGGAAAAGACCCAGTACTTC.

This clonotype was found a few times. The chain has TRBV19 and TRBJ2-7; TRBD2 matches at 7 bases. This CDR3 region has 15 residues. The germline V gene encodes CDR1 LNHDA and CDR2 SQIVND (reference sequence). Unmatched junction bases numbered 13, after V lost 5 bases and J lost 6 bases. The CDR3, as DNA: TGTGCCAGTAGTTTCACGACTAGCCCCCTCGTCGAGCAGTACTTC. Its translation is CASSFTTSPLVEQYF.

This clonotype was observed a few times. This chain connects TRBV5-4 to TRBJ1-2, with D uncertain. The V end lost 4 bases, the J end lost 7 bases, and 14 bases lay between the germline ends. Per the germline V gene, CDR1 is SGHNT and CDR2 is YYREEE (reference sequence). The CDR3 totals 13 residues. The CDR3 DNA reads as TGTGCCAGCAGCCCCCCAGGAATCCGTGGCTACACCTTC. It codes for CASSPPGIRGYTF.

The rearrangement uses TRBV6-5 and TRBJ1-1; maybe TRBD1 (6 bases). Germline V CDR1 and CDR2: MNHEY, SVGAGI. Trimming shortened V by 2 bases and J by 4 bases, and 14 bases separated the two germline ends. There are 15 residues in the CDR3. The CDR3: CASSYTGASVTEAFF. In nucleotides, the CDR3 is TGTGCCAGCAGTTACACGGGGGCGAGCGTCACTGAAGCTTTCTTT.

The rearrangement uses TRBV7-9 and TRBJ1-3; TRBD1 matches 7 bases. The germline gives CDR1 SEHNR, CDR2 FQNEAQ (reference sequence). V shed 1 base and J 0 bases; nucleotides not matched to a gene: 9. The CDR3 sequence is 18 residues long. The CDR3, as DNA: TGTGCCAGCAGCTTAGGCCTTGGACAGGCATCCTCTGGAAACACCATATATTTT. It translates to CASSLGLGQASSGNTIYF.

V is TRBV4-1 and J is TRBJ1-2; D unclear. The CDR3 extends over 13 amino acids. Germline V gene data show CDR1 as MGHRA and CDR2 as YSYEKL. V gave up 1 base and J gave up 4 bases, with 7 bases separating them. CDR3 residues: CASSQVGSYGYTF. Written as DNA, the CDR3 is TGCGCCAGCAGCCAAGTAGGCAGCTATGGCTACACCTTC.

This clonotype was counted between two and nine times. V usage is TRBV19 and J usage is TRBJ1-1; TRBD1 aligns across 7 bases. The CDR3 consists of 15 residues. With V trimmed by 0 bases and J by 4 bases, 5 bases remained unmatched. The germline V gene encodes CDR1 LNHDA and CDR2 SQIVND (reference sequence). The CDR3 DNA reads TGTGCCAGTAGTATAGAGCCGACAGGGAGCACTGAAGCTTTCTTT. Translation gives CASSIEPTGSTEAFF.

V usage is TRBV5-1 and J usage is TRBJ1-1; 7 bases are shared with TRBD1. Germline CDR1 SGHRS, CDR2 YFSETQ. The CDR3 runs 13 residues. The V and J ends lost 4 bases and 5 bases, in that order; junction bases with no gene match: 5. In DNA form, the CDR3 reads TGCGCCAGCAGCACGGGACAGTATACTGAAGCTTTCTTT. Encoded protein: CASSTGQYTEAFF.

This clonotype occurred a few times. CDR3 nucleotide sequence: TGCAGTGCTAGGGATTTCGGGACCTCAGCGGGAGCCTACGAGCAGTACTTC. It translates to CSARDFGTSAGAYEQYF. The rearrangement joins TRBV20-1 to TRBJ2-7; TRBD2 agrees at 8 bases. Losses at the gene ends were 3 bases for V and 2 bases for J; bases not matched to a gene: 15. This CDR3 spans 17 amino acids. Germline lookup yields CDR1 DFQATT and CDR2 SNEGSKA (reference sequence).

The chain joins TRBV5-6 to TRBJ2-1; D may be TRBD1 (7 bases). The V and J ends lost 2 bases and 0 bases respectively, with 12 bases between them. The CDR3 has 16 residues. CDR1 is SGHDT and CDR2 is YYEEEE in the germline V gene. In nucleotides, the CDR3 is TGTGCCAGCAGCTTTCGCGGGGACAGCTCCTACAATGAGCAGTTCTTC. Translation gives CASSFRGDSSYNEQFF.